The rows below give T cell receptor beta chains drawn from one sample of a study of blood T cell repertoires in COVID-19. The protocol was immunoSEQ multiplex PCR, while the TCRdb copy is restricted to in-frame clones and leaves out a portion. This sample has about 87,000 clones; approximately 80% occur once, and the top ten carry approximately 2%. Source material: peripheral blood. Receptors were obtained from a woman aged 70-85 years with acute or convalescent COVID-19. The CDR3 runs from the conserved cysteine through the conserved F or W. Fields, in order: V gene, J gene, D gene, clone size, CDR3 DNA, CDR3 protein. A D gene is named only where the DNA matches it firmly. The size of a clone is reported for some rows only, either as once, few or many, or as a class for expanded clones.

TRBV6-1,TRBJ1-2,NA,few,TGTGCCAGCAGTGAAGCGTTTGCGCGATGGTATGGCTACACCTTC,CASSEAFARWYGYTF
TRBV18,TRBJ1-2,TRBD1,NA,TGTGCCAGCTCACTGGGGACAGGGGCACCCTATGGCTACACCTTC,CASSLGTGAPYGYTF
TRBV5-1,TRBJ1-1,NA,NA,TGCGCCAGCAGCGAGGGACAATTGAACACTGAAGCTTTCTTT,CASSEGQLNTEAFF
TRBV6-2/TRBV6-3,TRBJ1-2,TRBD1,once,TGTGCCAGCAGTTACTCTCTCCGGGACAGCTCCTATGGCTACACCTTC,CASSYSLRDSSYGYTF
TRBV25-1,TRBJ2-1,NA,NA,TGTGCCAGCGCTACCTACCCTCTATACAATGAGCAGTTCTTC,CASATYPLYNEQFF
TRBV19,TRBJ1-2,TRBD1,NA,TGTGCCAGTAGTTCGGGGACAGGCCGGCACTATGGCTACACCTTC,CASSSGTGRHYGYTF
TRBV5-1,TRBJ2-1,TRBD2,few,TGCGCCAGCAGCTCTCTAGCGGGGGGGCCCCGCTCCTACAATGAGCAGTTCTTC,CASSSLAGGPRSYNEQFF
TRBV30,TRBJ1-1,NA,NA,TGTGCCTGGAGTAAAGACAGGCTCCTTAACACTGAAGCTTTCTTT,CAWSKDRLLNTEAFF
TRBV18,TRBJ2-2,TRBD1,NA,TGTGCCAGCTCACCGACAGGGGACGCCGGGGAGCTGTTTTTT,CASSPTGDAGELFF
TRBV5-8,TRBJ1-1,NA,once,TGTGCCAGCAGCTTATACGCAGTGAACACTGAAGCTTTCTTT,CASSLYAVNTEAFF
TRBV5-4,TRBJ1-1,TRBD1,NA,TGTGCCAGCCGGACAGGGGGGAAGAACACTGAAGCTTTCTTT,CASRTGGKNTEAFF
TRBV30,TRBJ1-2,NA,NA,TGTGCCTGGAGTTCGGGGAATGGCTACACCTTC,CAWSSGNGYTF
TRBV5-4,TRBJ1-2,NA,once,TGTGCCAGCAGCTCCGTACAGGGCAGGCTAGGCTACACCTTC,CASSSVQGRLGYTF
TRBV4-2,TRBJ2-2,TRBD1,NA,TGTGCCAGCAGCCGCCAAGACTTGACAGGGGGAACCGGGGAGCTGTTTTTT,CASSRQDLTGGTGELFF
TRBV7-9,TRBJ2-1,NA,NA,TGTGCCAGCAGCTTATTCCGGCTCCCGGGCTACAATGAGCAGTTCTTC,CASSLFRLPGYNEQFF
TRBV2,TRBJ2-4,NA,NA,TGTGCCAGCAGGGACCAGGGACTTCCAGGGAGCATTCAGTACTTC,CASRDQGLPGSIQYF
TRBV9,TRBJ1-5,NA,NA,TGTGCCAGCAGCGCAGGCGGGGCCGGTGATCAGCCCCAGCATTTT,CASSAGGAGDQPQHF
TRBV7-8,TRBJ1-5,NA,NA,TGTGCCAGCAGCTTACTTAGCAATCAGCCCCAGCATTTT,CASSLLSNQPQHF
TRBV5-6,TRBJ2-5,TRBD2,NA,TGTGCCAGCAGCCCCCCCGGGGGGGATAAGACCCAGTACTTC,CASSPPGGDKTQYF
TRBV10-2,TRBJ2-5,TRBD2,many,TGCGCCAGCAGTGGGACTAGTGTGTATGAGACCCAGTACTTC,CASSGTSVYETQYF
TRBV18,TRBJ1-2,TRBD1,NA,TGTGCCAGCTCACAGACAGGGGATGGCTACACCTTC,CASSQTGDGYTF
TRBV30,TRBJ2-5,NA,NA,TGTGCCTGGAGTGGGGCTGCGGGGACCCAGTACTTC,CAWSGAAGTQYF
TRBV27,TRBJ2-2,NA,NA,TGTGCCAGCAGTTTGCAGGGCGCCGGGGAGCTGTTTTTT,CASSLQGAGELFF
TRBV9,TRBJ1-5,NA,NA,TGTGCCAGCAGCGTATGGGACTCCAATCAGCCCCAGCATTTT,CASSVWDSNQPQHF